This record looks at one T cell receptor beta chain sequence and its context. This clonotype was seen ten or more times. Its antigen remains unidentified. Base quality data are lacking; no much larger clone is found one base away. Library construction relied on RT-PCR. Sequencing instrument: Illumina HiSeq 2500. TCRdb itself trimmed the public reads at Q25 with fastp, ran MiXCR and retained productive beta chains. Every CDR3 protein is listed once, alongside the most common genes and DNA of its rows. This sample has about 500,000 distinct CDR3 sequences in its table, and 16% of those were observed once. The top ten clones comprise around 3% of the sample. The CDR3 spans 15 residues, from the cysteine through the phenylalanine. Only CDR3 DNA is held: 45 bases, read in frame from base 1. V loses 0 bases of germline sequence and J loses 6 bases, and the interval between the two ends is 12 bases. CDR1 and CDR2 were assigned from the germline V gene as MNHEY and SVGEGT.

The sample belongs to a study of response to subunit inactivated influenza vaccine (dated by TCRdb to 2016 to 2019). For the wider study: To follow how T cells responded to a trivalent subunit inactivated influenza vaccine, the researchers relied on deep quantitative profiling of the T cell receptor repertoire. Results and caveats for the whole study, not just this receptor: It was suggested by the authors that each seasonal influenza vaccination may recruit only a limited number of new T cells.

Here the chain combines TRBV6-2 or TRBV6-3 and TRBJ2-1; the D region possibly corresponds to TRBD2 (6 bases align). This receptor was taken from a man aged 45 to 75 who received an inactivated influenza vaccine. Donor details come from another sample of the same person, matched by shared clones. This material consisted of CD4+ T cells sorted from PBMCs, taken roughly 24 months after vaccination. The DNA sequence reads TGTGCCAGCAGTTACTCTAGTAGCGGAGTCAATGAGCAGTTCTTC. It is translated as CASSYSSSGVNEQFF.